This TCR beta chain was identified during a study of shared clonotypes between healthy human individuals. In the authors' workflow: Junction-only sequences without quality scores were provided by ImmunoSEQ, so filtering was different. Generated by immunoSEQ multiplex PCR, the TCRdb table keeps only in-frame clones and is missing some. That table gives V, J and clone size, and the DNA gave D and trimming. This table has 2,500,000 or so clones, approximately 94% appearing once. The trim removed 0 bases at V and 7 bases at J, leaving 8 bases unmatched. CDR1 is SGHRS and CDR2 is YFSETQ in the germline V gene. There are 16 residues in the CDR3.

The chain employs TRBV5-1 and TRBJ2-1; 9 bases fit TRBD1. This clonotype originated in a man younger than 35 in good health. The sequencing input was naive CD4+ T cells sorted from blood. The subset here: CD45RA+ positively selected. Here the CDR3 reads CASSLDSGQGMNEQFF. Here the CDR3 DNA reads TGCGCCAGCAGCTTGGACTCGGGACAGGGTATGAATGAGCAGTTCTTC.